This TCR beta chain was identified in a study of tumor and adjacent non-tumor tissue in lung cancer. This clonotype was found many times. Its antigen is undetermined. The template was RNA from unsorted bulk tissue. More than 3 cm separated this lung sample from the edge of the tumor. A modified ARM-PCR protocol with three rounds of nested PCR amplified TCRbeta. A single record per CDR3 protein comes from TCRdb applying MiXCR to the multiplex PCR reads. The sample has 90,000 to 100,000 distinct CDR3 sequences; approximately 80% are singletons. Germline CDR1 SGHRS, CDR2 YFSETQ. This CDR3 is built from 17 residues. V lost 2 bases to trimming and J lost 1 base, with 17 bases between them. Points from the study as a whole: Compared with tumor, normal lung showed significantly lower TCR diversity.

The sequenced material came from distant non-tumor lung tissue. V gene TRBV5-1 combines with J gene TRBJ2-3; unclear D gene. The receptor was derived from a man aged 55 to 69 with small cell lung cancer. The CDR3 DNA reads TGCGCCAGCAGCTTTATTGGCTTCAGAGCCGGCACAGATACGCAGTATTTT. Its protein is CASSFIGFRAGTDTQYF. Based on the CDR3 plus reference TRBV5-1 and TRBJ2-3, the full variable domain is KAGVTQTPRYLIKTRGQQVTLSCSPISGHRSVSWYQQTPGQGLQFLFEYFSETQRNKGNFPGRFSGRQFSNSRSEMNVSTLELGDSALYLCASSFIGFRAGTDTQYFGPGTRLTVL.